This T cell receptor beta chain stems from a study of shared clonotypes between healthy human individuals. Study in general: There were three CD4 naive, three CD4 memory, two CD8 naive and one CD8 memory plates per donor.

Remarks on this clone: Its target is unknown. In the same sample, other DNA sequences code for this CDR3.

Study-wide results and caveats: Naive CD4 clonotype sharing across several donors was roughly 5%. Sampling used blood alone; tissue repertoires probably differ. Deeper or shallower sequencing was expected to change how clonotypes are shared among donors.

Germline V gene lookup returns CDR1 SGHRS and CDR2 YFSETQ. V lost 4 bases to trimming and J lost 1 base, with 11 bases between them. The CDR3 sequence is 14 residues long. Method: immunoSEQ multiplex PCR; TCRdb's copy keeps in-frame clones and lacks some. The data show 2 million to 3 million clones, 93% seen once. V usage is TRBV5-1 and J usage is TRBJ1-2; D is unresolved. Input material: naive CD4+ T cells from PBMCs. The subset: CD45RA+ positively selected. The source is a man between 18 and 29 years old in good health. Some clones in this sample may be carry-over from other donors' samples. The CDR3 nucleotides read TGCGCCAGCAGCCCCCCGGGAGATAACTATGGCTACACCTTC. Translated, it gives CASSPPGDNYGYTF.